Listed below are T cell receptor beta chains from one sample, sequenced in a study of regulatory T cells in long-lasting Graves disease. In TCRdb, the multiplex PCR reads were re-called with MiXCR into one record per CDR3 protein. The sample contains over 200,000 distinct CDR3 sequences, roughly 18% of which appear only once. The data were also submitted as part of a second study, on T cells in Graves' hyperthyroidism and ophthalmopathy.

The material sequenced was peripheral blood mononuclear cells (PBMCs), taken at new diagnosis, from a patient treated with antithyroid drugs. Receptors were obtained from a woman in her thirties with Graves disease. The CDR3 runs from the conserved cysteine through the conserved F or W. A D gene is named only where the DNA matches it firmly. Not every row has a clone size; where given, it reads once, few, many or a size class.

DNA	CDR3	size	D	V	J
TGTGCCAGCTCACCAAGCACGGGAGGGCCCCAGCATTTT	CASSPSTGGPQHF	many	-	TRBV18	TRBJ1-5
TGTGCCAGCAGTGAACAGGGGGCGAATGCCGGGGAGCTGTTTTTT	CASSEQGANAGELFF	-	TRBD1	TRBV6-2/TRBV6-3	TRBJ2-2
TGTGCCAGCAGCCTAGGGGGAACACCCTCAACTGAAGCTTTCTTT	CASSLGGTPSTEAFF	many	-	TRBV7-9	TRBJ1-1
TGCAGTGTCCAGGGACAGAGAGGGACCCAGTACTTC	CSVQGQRGTQYF	-	TRBD1	TRBV20-1	TRBJ2-5
TGTGCCAGCCGCCACCCCCACGGGAATGAAGCTTTCTTT	CASRHPHGNEAFF	few	-	TRBV7-9	TRBJ1-1
TGTGCCAGCAGCCCCGACGTGGGGGGGGATCACACAGATACGCAGTATTTT	CASSPDVGGDHTDTQYF	many	TRBD2	TRBV7-9	TRBJ2-3
TGTGCCATCAGTGATGGGCCGGGGGGCACAGATACGCAGTATTTT	CAISDGPGGTDTQYF	many	-	TRBV10-3	TRBJ2-3
TGTGCCAGCAGTTTATGGGGAGTCACTGAAGCTTTCTTT	CASSLWGVTEAFF	many	-	TRBV12-3/TRBV12-4	TRBJ1-1
TGCGCCAGCAGCCAAATCGCAGGGACGGCCGGGGAGCTGTTTTTT	CASSQIAGTAGELFF	many	-	TRBV4-1	TRBJ2-2
TGTGCCAGCAGCTCCCGGACTACCAGCTCCTACAATGAGCAGTTCTTC	CASSSRTTSSYNEQFF	many	-	TRBV7-9	TRBJ2-1
TGTGCCAGTAGTATCGGGACTAGCTCCTACAATGAGCAGTTCTTC	CASSIGTSSYNEQFF	many	TRBD2	TRBV19	TRBJ2-1
TGTGCCAGCAGCCAAGGGTCGAGGGGGACCCAGTACTTC	CASSQGSRGTQYF	many	-	TRBV14	TRBJ2-5
TGCAGTGCTCCACCGGGACTAGCGGCAGATACGCAGTATTTT	CSAPPGLAADTQYF	-	TRBD2	TRBV20-1	TRBJ2-3
TGTGCCAGTAGTACGAAGGACAGGGGGCGAACTGAAGCTTTCTTT	CASSTKDRGRTEAFF	many	TRBD1	TRBV19	TRBJ1-1
TGCGCCAGCAGCCACCCCCCCGCCGGAGCGGGGACCTACGAGCAGTACTTC	CASSHPPAGAGTYEQYF	-	TRBD2	TRBV4-1	TRBJ2-7
TGTGCCAGCAGCTTCGGGGGGGCCGTGGGCGGGGAGCTGTTTTTT	CASSFGGAVGGELFF	many	TRBD2	TRBV9	TRBJ2-2
TGTGCCAGCAGTTACTGGGTCGGGGAGCTGTTTTTT	CASSYWVGELFF	-	-	TRBV6-5	TRBJ2-2
TGCGCCAGCAGCCCTCTTCGGGGGGGGAATCAGCCCCAGCATTTT	CASSPLRGGNQPQHF	few	-	TRBV4-1	TRBJ1-5
TGTGCCAGCAGCCAAGCGGAGTTATCCATATATTTT	CASSQAELSIYF	many	-	TRBV14	TRBJ1-3
TGTGCCAGCAGTGATGGTAGGAGGGCATACACTGAAGCTTTCTTT	CASSDGRRAYTEAFF	many	-	TRBV6-1	TRBJ1-1
TGTGCCAGCAGCGTAGAGGGACGTGGGAATTCACCCCTCCACTTT	CASSVEGRGNSPLHF	few	-	TRBV9	TRBJ1-6
TGTGCCAGCACCAAAAACCGTCGGGTCGGAGGCTGGGATGGCTACACCTTC	CASTKNRRVGGWDGYTF	many	-	TRBV6-2/TRBV6-3	TRBJ1-2